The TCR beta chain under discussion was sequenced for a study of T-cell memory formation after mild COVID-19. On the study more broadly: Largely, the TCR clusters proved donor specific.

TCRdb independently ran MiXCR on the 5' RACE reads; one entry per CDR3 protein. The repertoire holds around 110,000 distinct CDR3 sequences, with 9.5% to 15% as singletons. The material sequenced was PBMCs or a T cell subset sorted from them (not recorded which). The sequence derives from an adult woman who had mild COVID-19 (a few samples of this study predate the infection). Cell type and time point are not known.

The CDR3 here is CASRRGQDNSPLHF. CDR3 DNA: TGCGCCAGCAGAAGGGGACAGGATAATTCACCCCTCCACTTT. The V and J genes are TRBV5-1 and TRBJ1-6; TRBD1 matches 8 bases. Germline CDR1 SGHRS, CDR2 YFSETQ. With V trimmed by 5 bases and J by 5 bases, 3 bases remained unmatched. This CDR3 is 14 amino acids long.